The 28 T cell receptor beta chains below come from one sample, sequenced in a study of T cell responses to AZD1222 COVID-19 vaccine. TCRdb keeps only in-frame clones here, not all; method: immunoSEQ multiplex PCR. The table records about 150,000 clones, roughly nine tenths of them present only once. The input for sequencing was peripheral blood, taken 28 days after the second AZD1222 dose. Source of these receptors: an adult who received the AZD1222 COVID-19 vaccine.

The CDR3 coding sequence is TGTGCCAGCAGACAGGGAGGTGAGGAGACCCAGTACTTC. Translation: CASRQGGEETQYF. The gene calls are TRBV14 and TRBJ2-5; D possibly matches TRBD1 or TRBD2 (6 bases each). Per germline, CDR1 SGHDN and CDR2 FVKESK. The CDR3 spans 13 residues. With 6 bases removed from V and 5 bases from J, the gap between germline ends came to 13 bases.

V usage is TRBV28 and J usage is TRBJ2-1; 7 nucleotides agree with TRBD1. Germline CDR1 is MDHEN and CDR2 is SYDVKM. Trimming at V came to 5 bases and at J to 6 bases, leaving 10 bases not matched to a gene. This CDR3 is built from 15 residues. The CDR3 is CASSLRQGRGNEQFF. CDR3 in DNA: TGTGCCAGCAGTCTGCGACAGGGCAGGGGCAATGAGCAGTTCTTC.

V is TRBV24-1 and J is TRBJ2-7; D uncertain. Germline loops: CDR1 KGHDR, CDR2 SFDVKD. The CDR3 contains 15 residues. Trimming took off 4 bases at V and 5 bases at J, with 17 bases between the two ends. CDR3 in amino acids: CATSDARTGGNEQYF. The CDR3 DNA reads as TGTGCCACCAGTGACGCCAGGACGGGCGGCAACGAGCAGTACTTC.

This chain uses TRBV2 with TRBJ2-3; D call uncertain. The length of the CDR3 is 14 residues. In germline, CDR1 is SNHLY, CDR2 FYNNEI. Trimming shortened V by 3 bases and J by 0 bases, and 7 bases separated the two germline ends. The CDR3 nucleotides are TGTGCCAGCAGTGATAGTAGCAGCACAGATACGCAGTATTTT. Translated: CASSDSSSTDTQYF.

DNA for the CDR3: TGTGCCAGCAGCTTGGATGGGGAACAGCCCCAGCATTTT. Its protein product is CASSLDGEQPQHF. The gene calls are TRBV5-8 and TRBJ1-5; unclear D gene. The V end was cut by 0 bases, the J end by 7 bases, with 8 bases between. This CDR3 comprises 13 residues. The germline V gene encodes CDR1 SGHTS and CDR2 YDEGEE.

This chain uses TRBV11-3 with TRBJ2-1; a possible D gene is TRBD1 (6 bases). The CDR3 consists of 14 residues. V was pared by 4 bases and J by 4 bases, with 11 bases between. Germline lookup yields CDR1 SGHNT and CDR2 YENEEA. For the CDR3, the DNA is TGTGCCAGCAGCTCCAGGGGCGGATACAATGAGCAGTTCTTC. Encoded protein: CASSSRGGYNEQFF.

This clone was seen a handful of times. This chain uses TRBV19 with TRBJ1-2, with D possibly TRBD1 on 5 matching bases. Deletions cut 3 bases from V and 0 bases from J, with 14 bases between. CDR1 is LNHDA, CDR2 SQIVND, per germline (reference sequence). This CDR3 region has 16 residues. CDR3 in amino acids: CASSIPHRITNYGYTF. Here the CDR3 DNA reads TGTGCCAGTAGTATCCCCCACAGGATAACTAACTATGGCTACACCTTC.

The chain recombines TRBV28 with TRBJ1-5; unclear D gene. The CDR3 is 13 residues long. Germline V CDR1 and CDR2: MDHEN, SYDVKM. V gave up 2 bases and J gave up 5 bases, with 7 bases separating them. The CDR3 DNA sequence: TGTGCCAGCAGTTTAGTGGGATATCAGCCCCAGCATTTT. Its translation is CASSLVGYQPQHF.

The CDR3 loop is CASSLFYNSYEQYF. The CDR3 region has the DNA TGTGCCAGCAGCTTATTTTATAACTCCTACGAGCAGTACTTC. The chain links TRBV7-6 to TRBJ2-7; D not certain. The V end lost 2 bases, the J end lost 0 bases, and 8 bases lay between the germline ends. Germline V gene data show CDR1 as SGHVS and CDR2 as FNYEAQ. The CDR3 length is 14 residues.

This clone was detected once. The chain combines TRBV5-8 with TRBJ1-4; TRBD1 aligns across 8 bases. This CDR3 is 16 amino acids long. Germline values: CDR1 SGHTS, CDR2 YDEGEE. Trimming at V came to 4 bases and at J to 7 bases, leaving 12 bases not matched to a gene. CDR3 residues: CASSLTGAGPGEKLFF. The DNA of the CDR3 is TGTGCCAGCAGCCTGACAGGGGCCGGGCCGGGTGAAAAACTGTTTTTT.

The chain uses TRBV11-2 and TRBJ1-2, with D tentatively TRBD1 (5 bases). The length of the CDR3 is 16 residues. Germline CDR1 SGHAT, CDR2 FQNNGV. The ends were cut back, 5 bases at V and 3 bases at J, with 19 bases in the middle. CDR3 sequence: CASSPQAAGADYGYTF. The DNA of the CDR3 is TGTGCCAGCAGCCCCCAAGCTGCTGGGGCAGACTATGGCTACACCTTC.

V and J are TRBV18 and TRBJ2-5; D may be TRBD1 (6 bases). The CDR3 has 16 amino acids. Germline V gene lookup returns CDR1 KGHSH and CDR2 LQKENI. Trimming cost V 3 bases and J 3 bases, with 17 bases left between them. CDR3 in DNA: TGTGCCAGCTCACCGACTTGGTCAGGGGTGGAAGAGACCCAGTACTTC. Residues: CASSPTWSGVEETQYF.

V is TRBV5-8 and J is TRBJ1-4, with a possible D match to TRBD1 (6 bases). Trimming cost V 4 bases and J 8 bases, with 18 bases left between them. CDR3 length: 15 residues. Germline CDR1 reads SGHTS; CDR2 reads YDEGEE. This CDR3 reads CASSHTGLGPEKLFF. In nucleotides, the CDR3 is TGTGCCAGCAGCCATACAGGGCTAGGACCAGAAAAACTGTTTTTT.

The rearrangement joins TRBV5-1 to TRBJ1-6; no firm D call. The CDR3 spans 15 residues. V was shortened by 1 base and J by 7 bases, with 12 bases between the two germline ends. Germline V gives CDR1 SGHRS, CDR2 YFSETQ. The CDR3 DNA follows: TGCGCCAGCAGCTTGTCAGGAAGTGTAAATTCACCCCTCCACTTT. Protein product: CASSLSGSVNSPLHF. The whole variable domain, remainder taken from reference TRBV5-1 and TRBJ1-6, is KAGVTQTPRYLIKTRGQQVTLSCSPISGHRSVSWYQQTPGQGLQFLFEYFSETQRNKGNFPGRFSGRQFSNSRSEMNVSTLELGDSALYLCASSLSGSVNSPLHFGNGTRLTVT.

V and J are TRBV27 and TRBJ1-5; 7 nucleotides align to TRBD1. The CDR3 consists of 16 residues. CDR1 is MNHEY, CDR2 SMNVEV, per germline (reference sequence). Losses at the gene ends were 2 bases for V and 6 bases for J; bases not matched to a gene: 10. CDR3 sequence (DNA): TGTGCCAGCAGTTTAGACAGTGGGACAGAGGTTCAGCCCCAGCATTTT. Its translation: CASSLDSGTEVQPQHF.

The rearrangement uses TRBV4-1 and TRBJ2-2, with D perhaps TRBD2 (6 bases). Germline CDR1 and CDR2: MGHRA and YSYEKL. The CDR3 length is 16 residues. Trimming shortened V by 8 bases and J by 6 bases, and 22 bases separated the two germline ends. The DNA of the CDR3 is TGCGCCAGCCAAGGGCTAGCGTGGGGAGTTTCCGGGGAGCTGTTTTTT. Its protein is CASQGLAWGVSGELFF.

This clone was seen more than once but under ten times. V usage is TRBV7-9 and J usage is TRBJ1-1; D gene unclear. Trimming left V 2 bases short and J 3 bases short, with 7 bases between. Germline V CDR1 and CDR2: SEHNR, FQNEAQ (reference sequence). This CDR3 has 13 residues. The CDR3 reads CASSLTGDTEAFF. Written as DNA, the CDR3 is TGTGCCAGCAGCTTAACGGGAGACACTGAAGCTTTCTTT.

This clone was detected a few times. The V and J genes are TRBV4-3 and TRBJ1-4; D is unclear. The V and J ends lost 1 base and 8 bases respectively, with 2 bases between them. From germline, CDR1 is LGHNA and CDR2 YSLEER. The CDR3 is 11 residues long. This CDR3 is CASSQGEKLFF. The CDR3 DNA reads as TGCGCCAGCAGCCAAGGGGAAAAACTGTTTTTT.

This clone was seen more than once but under ten times. The genes are TRBV15 and TRBJ1-5; D not resolved. Trimming took off 0 bases at V and 0 bases at J, with 12 bases between the two ends. The V gene's germline CDR1 is LNHNV and CDR2 YYDKDF (reference sequence). The CDR3 runs 17 residues. The DNA of the CDR3 is TGTGCCACCAGCAGAGATTCGGGCGGGTATAGCAATCAGCCCCAGCATTTT. It encodes CATSRDSGGYSNQPQHF.

The V and J genes are TRBV7-3 and TRBJ1-6; maybe TRBD1 (5 bases). Germline V CDR1 and CDR2: SGHTA, FQGTGA. V lost 1 base, J lost 9 bases, and 10 bases lay in between. This CDR3 comprises 14 residues. The CDR3 spells CASSLIAGTSPLHF. The CDR3 region has the DNA TGTGCCAGCAGCTTAATAGCGGGGACTTCACCCCTCCACTTT.

As DNA, the CDR3 is TGCGCCAGCAGTGGGTCTGAACTAGGAACAGATACGCAGTATTTT. Translated, it gives CASSGSELGTDTQYF. The rearrangement joins TRBV5-1 to TRBJ2-3; D may be TRBD2 (5 bases). The length of the CDR3 is 15 residues. Germline V CDR1 and CDR2: SGHRS, YFSETQ. Trimming cost V 5 bases and J 3 bases, with 16 bases left between them.

The gene calls are TRBV7-9 and TRBJ1-2; D uncertain. V shed 1 base and J shed 8 bases, with 17 bases lying between them. In germline, CDR1 is SEHNR, CDR2 FQNEAQ (reference sequence). The CDR3 totals 15 residues. CDR3 in amino acids: CASSLDLPPGAGYTF. CDR3 in DNA: TGTGCCAGCAGCTTAGATTTACCCCCGGGTGCAGGCTACACCTTC.

The V and J genes are TRBV5-1 and TRBJ1-1; 9 bases agree with TRBD1. The germline gives CDR1 SGHRS, CDR2 YFSETQ. Trimming took 4 bases from V and 5 from J; bases not matched to a gene: 9. The CDR3 consists of 15 residues. CDR3 DNA sequence: TGCGCCAGCAGCCTGACCGGGACAGGGTATACTGAAGCTTTCTTT. It yields the protein CASSLTGTGYTEAFF.

The chain joins TRBV5-6 to TRBJ1-1, with no clear D. This CDR3 is built from 15 residues. With 0 bases removed from V and 1 base from J, the gap between germline ends came to 10 bases. CDR1 is SGHDT and CDR2 is YYEEEE in the germline V gene. The CDR3 here is CASSLGPGRNTEAFF. In nucleotides, the CDR3 is TGTGCCAGCAGCTTGGGTCCTGGAAGGAACACTGAAGCTTTCTTT.

The chain has TRBV6-5 and TRBJ1-1; 8 bases are shared with TRBD1. Germline V gene sequence: CDR1 MNHEY, CDR2 SVGAGI. The CDR3 loop spans 13 amino acids. Trimming removed 5 bases from V and 4 bases from J; junction bases left unmatched: 3. Written as DNA, the CDR3 is TGTGCCAGCAGTAACAGGGGGAGCACTGAAGCTTTCTTT. This codes for CASSNRGSTEAFF.

V and J are TRBV29-1 and TRBJ1-1, with a tentative D call TRBD1 (6 bases). CDR1 is SQVTM, CDR2 ANQGSEA, per germline. The CDR3 extends over 13 amino acids. The ends were cut back, 4 bases at V and 1 base at J, with 10 bases in the middle. CDR3: CSVGGAPNTEAFF. DNA of the CDR3: TGCAGCGTTGGGGGGGCCCCGAACACTGAAGCTTTCTTT.

The V gene is TRBV6-5, the J gene TRBJ1-1; maybe TRBD1 (5 bases). Trimming stripped 0 bases from V and 2 bases from J, with 10 bases between. Germline assignment: CDR1 MNHEY and CDR2 SVGAGI. The CDR3 length is 15 residues. As DNA, the CDR3 is TGTGCCAGCAGTTACTCTGGGGGTAGAAACACTGAAGCTTTCTTT. Translating it yields CASSYSGGRNTEAFF.

This clone was recorded only once. The CDR3 region is CASSRGIVSYEQYF. CDR3 nucleotides: TGTGCCAGCAGCAGGGGGATAGTATCCTACGAGCAGTACTTC. The V and J genes are TRBV6-5 and TRBJ2-7, with TRBD1 matching over 7 bases. Germline V lookup: CDR1 MNHEY, CDR2 SVGAGI. The CDR3 extends over 14 amino acids. J gave up 1 base and V 6 bases, and 6 bases lay outside the gene matches.